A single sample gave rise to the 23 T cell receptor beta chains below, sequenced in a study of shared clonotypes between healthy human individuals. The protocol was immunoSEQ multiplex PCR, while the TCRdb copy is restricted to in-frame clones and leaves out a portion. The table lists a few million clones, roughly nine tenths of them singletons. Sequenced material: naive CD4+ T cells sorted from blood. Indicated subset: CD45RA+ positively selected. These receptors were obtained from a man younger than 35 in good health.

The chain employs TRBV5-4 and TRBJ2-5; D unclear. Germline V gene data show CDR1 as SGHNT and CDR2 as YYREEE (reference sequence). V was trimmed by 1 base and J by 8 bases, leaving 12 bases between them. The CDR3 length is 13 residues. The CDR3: CASSLPTMKTQYF. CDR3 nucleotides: TGTGCCAGCAGCTTGCCGACGATGAAAACCCAGTACTTC. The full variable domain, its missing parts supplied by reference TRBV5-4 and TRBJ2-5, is ETGVTQSPTHLIKTRGQQVTLRCSSQSGHNTVSWYQQALGQGPQFIFQYYREEENGRGNFPPRFSGLQFPNYSSELNVNALELDDSALYLCASSLPTMKTQYFGPGTRLLVL.

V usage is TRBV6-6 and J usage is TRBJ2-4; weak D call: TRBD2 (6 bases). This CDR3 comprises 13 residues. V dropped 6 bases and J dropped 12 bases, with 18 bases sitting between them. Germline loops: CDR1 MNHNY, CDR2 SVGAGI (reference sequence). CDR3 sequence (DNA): TGTGCCAGCAGAACCGGACTAACGGGGAGTCAGTACTTC. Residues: CASRTGLTGSQYF.

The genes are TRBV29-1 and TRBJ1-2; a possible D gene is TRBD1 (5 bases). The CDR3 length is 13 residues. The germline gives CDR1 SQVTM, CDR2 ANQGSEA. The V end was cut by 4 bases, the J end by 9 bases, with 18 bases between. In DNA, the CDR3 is TGCAGCGTTGTGAATTCAGGGAATGTTCGCTACACCTTC. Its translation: CSVVNSGNVRYTF.

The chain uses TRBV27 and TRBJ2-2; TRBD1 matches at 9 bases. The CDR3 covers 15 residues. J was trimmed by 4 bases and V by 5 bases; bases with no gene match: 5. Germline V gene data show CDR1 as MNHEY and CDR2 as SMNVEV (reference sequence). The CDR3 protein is CASSLGQGTTGELFF. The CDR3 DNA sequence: TGTGCCAGCAGTCTAGGACAGGGGACCACCGGGGAGCTGTTTTTT.

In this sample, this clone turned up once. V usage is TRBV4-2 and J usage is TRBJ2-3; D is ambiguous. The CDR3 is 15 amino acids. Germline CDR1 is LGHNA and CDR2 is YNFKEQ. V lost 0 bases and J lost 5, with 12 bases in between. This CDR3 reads CASSQDATVGDTQYF. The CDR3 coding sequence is TGTGCCAGCAGCCAAGATGCGACCGTGGGAGATACGCAGTATTTT.

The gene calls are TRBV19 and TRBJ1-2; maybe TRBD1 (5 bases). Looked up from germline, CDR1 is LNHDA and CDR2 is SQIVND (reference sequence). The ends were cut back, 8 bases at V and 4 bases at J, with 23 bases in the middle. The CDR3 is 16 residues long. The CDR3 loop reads CASRTGPQTTLYGYTF. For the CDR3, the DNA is TGTGCCAGTCGAACGGGACCGCAGACTACCCTCTATGGCTACACCTTC. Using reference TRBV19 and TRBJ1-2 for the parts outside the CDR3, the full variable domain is DGGITQSPKYLFRKEGQNVTLSCEQNLNHDAMYWYRQDPGQGLRLIYYSQIVNDFQKGDIAEGYSVSREKKESFPLTVTSAQKNPTAFYLCASRTGPQTTLYGYTFGSGTRLTVV.

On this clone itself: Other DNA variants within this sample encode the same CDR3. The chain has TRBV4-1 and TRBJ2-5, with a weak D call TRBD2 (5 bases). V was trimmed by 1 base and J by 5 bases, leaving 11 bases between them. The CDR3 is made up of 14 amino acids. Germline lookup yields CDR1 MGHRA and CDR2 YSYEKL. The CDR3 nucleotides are TGCGCCAGCAGCCAAGGCGGACTGGGGGAGACCCAGTACTTC. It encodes CASSQGGLGETQYF.

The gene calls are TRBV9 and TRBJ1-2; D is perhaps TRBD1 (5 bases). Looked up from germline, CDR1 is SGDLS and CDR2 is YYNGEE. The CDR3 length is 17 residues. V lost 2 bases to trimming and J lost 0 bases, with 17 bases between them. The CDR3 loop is CASSVGPGTVANYGYTF. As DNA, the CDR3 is TGTGCCAGCAGCGTCGGACCCGGGACGGTAGCTAACTATGGCTACACCTTC.

CDR3 residues: CASSPARQGAVRLGGYTF. The CDR3 DNA sequence: TGTGCCAGCAGCCCGGCCCGACAGGGGGCGGTGAGGTTGGGTGGCTACACCTTC. J is TRBJ1-2 and V is TRBV5-4; 10 positions match TRBD1. CDR1 is SGHNT, CDR2 YYREEE, per germline (reference sequence). The CDR3 spans 18 residues. V was pared by 4 bases and J by 7 bases, with 19 bases of the junction left unmatched.

CDR3 bases: TGCGCCAGCAGCTTGGAACTAGCGGGACAGGAGCAGTACTTC. It specifies CASSLELAGQEQYF. V gene TRBV5-1 combines with J gene TRBJ2-7, with 10 bases fitting TRBD2. The V gene's germline CDR1 is SGHRS and CDR2 YFSETQ. J gave up 7 bases and V 0 bases, and 4 bases lay outside the gene matches. The CDR3 spans 14 residues. Together with reference TRBV5-1 and TRBJ2-7, the CDR3 gives the full variable domain: KAGVTQTPRYLIKTRGQQVTLSCSPISGHRSVSWYQQTPGQGLQFLFEYFSETQRNKGNFPGRFSGRQFSNSRSEMNVSTLELGDSALYLCASSLELAGQEQYFGPGTRLTVT.

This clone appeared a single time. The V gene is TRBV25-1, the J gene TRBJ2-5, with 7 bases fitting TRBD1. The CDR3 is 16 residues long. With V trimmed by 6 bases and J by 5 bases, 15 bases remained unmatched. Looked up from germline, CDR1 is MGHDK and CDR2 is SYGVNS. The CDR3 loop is CASSEGQVLAAETQYF. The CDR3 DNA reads TGTGCCAGCAGCGAAGGACAGGTTTTGGCGGCGGAGACCCAGTACTTC.

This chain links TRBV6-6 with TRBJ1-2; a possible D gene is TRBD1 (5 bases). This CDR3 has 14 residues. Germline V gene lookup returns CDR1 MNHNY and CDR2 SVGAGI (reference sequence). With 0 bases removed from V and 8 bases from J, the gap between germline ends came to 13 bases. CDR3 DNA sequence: TGTGCCAGCAGTTACTCTTTGGGGACCAACGGCTACACCTTC. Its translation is CASSYSLGTNGYTF.

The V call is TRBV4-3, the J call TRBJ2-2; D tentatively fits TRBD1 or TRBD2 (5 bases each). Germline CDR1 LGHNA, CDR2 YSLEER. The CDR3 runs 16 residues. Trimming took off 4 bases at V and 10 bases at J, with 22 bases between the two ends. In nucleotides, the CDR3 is TGCGCCAGCAGCCGTGGGACGGATGGTACGGCCGAGGAGCTGTTTTTT. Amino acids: CASSRGTDGTAEELFF.

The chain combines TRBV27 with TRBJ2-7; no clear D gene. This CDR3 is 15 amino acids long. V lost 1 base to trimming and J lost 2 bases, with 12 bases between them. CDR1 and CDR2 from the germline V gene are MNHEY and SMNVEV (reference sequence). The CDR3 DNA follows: TGTGCCAGCAGTTTATGGGCAGATACCCCCTACGAGCAGTACTTC. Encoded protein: CASSLWADTPYEQYF.

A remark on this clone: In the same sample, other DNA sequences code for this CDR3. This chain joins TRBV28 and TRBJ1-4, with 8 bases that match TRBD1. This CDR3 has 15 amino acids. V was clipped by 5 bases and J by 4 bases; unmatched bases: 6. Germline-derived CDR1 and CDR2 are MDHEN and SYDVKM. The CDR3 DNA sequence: TGTGCCAGCAGTCCCTCAGGGGGCGGTAATGAAAAACTGTTTTTT. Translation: CASSPSGGGNEKLFF.

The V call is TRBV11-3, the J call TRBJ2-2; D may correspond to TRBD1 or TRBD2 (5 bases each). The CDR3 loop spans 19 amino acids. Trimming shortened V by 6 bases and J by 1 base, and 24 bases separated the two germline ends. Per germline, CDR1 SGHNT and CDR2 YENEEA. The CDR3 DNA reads TGTGCCAGCAGTCAAAACTTATGGGAGAGGGGCCAGAACACCGGGGAGCTGTTTTTT. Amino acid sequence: CASSQNLWERGQNTGELFF.

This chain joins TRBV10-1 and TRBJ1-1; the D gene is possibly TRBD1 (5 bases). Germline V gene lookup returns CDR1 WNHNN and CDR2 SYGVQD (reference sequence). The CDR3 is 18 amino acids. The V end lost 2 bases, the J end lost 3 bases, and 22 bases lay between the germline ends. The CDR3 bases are TGCGCCAGCAGTGAGGTCGAGGGTGGGGCCTTTGGGGACACTGAAGCTTTCTTT. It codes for CASSEVEGGAFGDTEAFF.

The CDR3 DNA reads TGTGCCAGCAGCGTACTAGGGGGGGCAGGAGAGACCCAGTACTTC. Translation: CASSVLGGAGETQYF. The V and J genes are TRBV5-6 and TRBJ2-5; maybe TRBD2 (7 bases). Looked up from germline, CDR1 is SGHDT and CDR2 is YYEEEE. V lost 4 bases, J lost 4 bases, and 17 bases lay in between. CDR3 length: 15 amino acids.

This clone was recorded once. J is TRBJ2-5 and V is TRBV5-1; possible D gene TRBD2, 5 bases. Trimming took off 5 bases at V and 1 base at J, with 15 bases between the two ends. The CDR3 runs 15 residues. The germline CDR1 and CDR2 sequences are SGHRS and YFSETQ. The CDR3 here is CASSTFGGLQETQYF. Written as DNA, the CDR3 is TGCGCCAGCAGTACGTTCGGCGGGCTCCAAGAGACCCAGTACTTC.

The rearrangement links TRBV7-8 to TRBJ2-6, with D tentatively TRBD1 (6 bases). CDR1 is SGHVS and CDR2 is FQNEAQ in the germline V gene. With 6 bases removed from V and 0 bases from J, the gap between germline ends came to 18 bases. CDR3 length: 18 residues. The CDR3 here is CASRKQGHDSSGANVLTF. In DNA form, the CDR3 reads TGTGCCAGCAGGAAGCAGGGACACGATAGCTCTGGGGCCAACGTCCTGACTTTC.

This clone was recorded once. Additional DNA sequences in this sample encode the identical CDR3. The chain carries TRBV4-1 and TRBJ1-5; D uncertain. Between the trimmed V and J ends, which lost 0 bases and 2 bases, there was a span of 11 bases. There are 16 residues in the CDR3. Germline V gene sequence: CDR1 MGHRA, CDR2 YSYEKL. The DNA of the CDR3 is TGCGCCAGCAGCCAAGATAGAGGTAGGGGCAATCAGCCCCAGCATTTT. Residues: CASSQDRGRGNQPQHF.

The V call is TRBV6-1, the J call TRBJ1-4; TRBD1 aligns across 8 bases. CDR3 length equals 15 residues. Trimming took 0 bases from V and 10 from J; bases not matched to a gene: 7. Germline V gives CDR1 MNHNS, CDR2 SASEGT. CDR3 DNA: TGTGCCAGCAGTGAAGCGGACAGGGTGTTTGGAAAACTGTTTTTT. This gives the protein CASSEADRVFGKLFF.

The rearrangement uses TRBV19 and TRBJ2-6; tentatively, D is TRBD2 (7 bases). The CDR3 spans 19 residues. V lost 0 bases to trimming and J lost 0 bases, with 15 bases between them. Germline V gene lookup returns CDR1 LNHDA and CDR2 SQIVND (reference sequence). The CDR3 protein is CASSIDQKGGDSGANVLTF. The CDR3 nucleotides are TGTGCCAGTAGTATAGATCAGAAAGGGGGGGACTCTGGGGCCAACGTCCTGACTTTC.